This TCR beta chain is from a study of blood T cell repertoires in COVID-19. As for the study in general: In each case, the material was cDNA or gDNA derived from T cells, B-cell-depleted T cells, or PBMCs.

Germline V gene sequence: CDR1 MNHEY, CDR2 SVGAGI. CDR3 size: 15 residues. V lost 5 bases, J lost 3 bases, and 7 bases stayed unmatched. In the original workflow: The assay estimated nucleated cells by amplifying reference gene primers. Assay used: immunoSEQ multiplex PCR; TCRdb lists only in-frame clones, some missing. V, J and clone size are those of that table, while D and trimming were read from the DNA. Among 39,000 or so clones listed, approximately 80% were seen once. Sequencing was performed on peripheral blood. The V call is TRBV6-5, the J call TRBJ1-5, with 7 bases fitting TRBD1. The TCR comes from a man in his sixties in a cohort sampled during active COVID-19. CDR3 nucleotide sequence: TGTGCCAGCAGTACCGGGACAGCTGACAATCAGCCCCAGCATTTT. It yields the protein CASSTGTADNQPQHF.